The 31 T cell receptor beta chains presented below share a single source sample, sequenced in a study of cytomegalovirus exposure and HLA in healthy donors. Repertoires were generated with immunoSEQ multiplex PCR, while TCRdb's copy carries only in-frame clones and drops some. The sample has fewer than 130,000 clones; more than 70% are singletons. Sequencing was carried out using PBMCs. Receptors originate from a woman aged 18-29 years in good health and CMV-seronegative.

This chain joins TRBV10-3 and TRBJ2-1; the match to TRBD1 covers 9 bases. Trimming took 6 bases from V and 5 from J; bases not matched to a gene: 5. This CDR3 region has 14 residues. Germline CDR1 is ENHRY and CDR2 is SYGVKD. As DNA, the CDR3 is TGTGCCATCAGAAAGACAGGGGGTGACAATGAGCAGTTCTTC. Its translation: CAIRKTGGDNEQFF.

CDR3 sequence (DNA): TGTGCCAGCAGTATGGCAGGGGATGAAAAACTGTTTTTT. The encoded protein is CASSMAGDEKLFF. This sequence joins TRBV5-4 and TRBJ1-4; D is possibly TRBD1 (6 bases). The germline V gene encodes CDR1 SGHNT and CDR2 YYREEE (reference sequence). The CDR3 has 13 amino acids. V lost 5 bases, J lost 6 bases, and 11 bases lay in between.

The chain uses TRBV6-1 and TRBJ1-5; D is unclear. Germline V gene data show CDR1 as MNHNS and CDR2 as SASEGT. The CDR3 sequence is 15 residues long. V lost 1 base, J lost 0 bases, and 7 bases lay in between. CDR3 sequence: CASSEGPHSNQPQHF. The CDR3 DNA reads TGTGCCAGCAGTGAAGGGCCTCATAGCAATCAGCCCCAGCATTTT.

This chain joins TRBV7-2 and TRBJ1-1, with D possibly being TRBD1 (6 bases). From germline, CDR1 is SGHTA and CDR2 FQGNSA. The CDR3 contains 14 residues. Trimming shortened V by 4 bases and J by 1 base, and 10 bases separated the two germline ends. The DNA for the CDR3 is TGTGCCAGCAGCTCACAGGGTCAGAACACTGAAGCTTTCTTT. It codes for CASSSQGQNTEAFF.

This rearrangement joins TRBV5-1 to TRBJ1-4; D is unclear. The V gene's germline CDR1 is SGHRS and CDR2 YFSETQ. Trimming left V 4 bases short and J 4 bases short, with 20 bases between. This CDR3 comprises 17 residues. In DNA, the CDR3 is TGCGCCAGCAGCGCTATTCCGATTGGAGTGGGTAATGAAAAACTGTTTTTT. Its translation: CASSAIPIGVGNEKLFF.

V gene TRBV7-9 combines with J gene TRBJ1-1; D unclear. The CDR3 covers 13 residues. V was shortened by 5 bases and J by 3 bases, with 10 bases between the two germline ends. Per the germline V gene, CDR1 is SEHNR and CDR2 is FQNEAQ (reference sequence). The CDR3 sequence is CASSQEGYTEAFF. CDR3 sequence (DNA): TGTGCCAGCAGCCAGGAGGGCTACACTGAAGCTTTCTTT. Complete variable domain (other parts from reference TRBV7-9 and TRBJ1-1): DTGVSQNPRHKITKRGQNVTFRCDPISEHNRLYWYRQTLGQGPEFLTYFQNEAQLEKSRLLSDRFSAERPKGSFSTLEIQRTEQGDSAMYLCASSQEGYTEAFFGQGTRLTVV.

This chain joins TRBV4-2 and TRBJ1-2; TRBD1 matches 7 bases. The ends lost 0 bases at V and 8 bases at J; junction bases unmatched: 9. The CDR3 loop spans 15 amino acids. Germline assignment: CDR1 LGHNA and CDR2 YNFKEQ. The DNA for the CDR3 is TGTGCCAGCAGCCAAGATCAGGGGGGCTTAAGCGGCTACACCTTC. This encodes CASSQDQGGLSGYTF.

The chain couples TRBV15 to TRBJ1-1, with 10 positions matching TRBD1. Trimming at V came to 0 bases and at J to 5 bases, leaving 9 bases not matched to a gene. The CDR3 is 17 residues long. CDR1 and CDR2 (germline): LNHNV, YYDKDF (reference sequence). The CDR3 nucleotides read TGTGCCACCAGCAGAGATCCCGGACAGGGGGATTGGACTGAAGCTTTCTTT. It encodes CATSRDPGQGDWTEAFF.

The V and J genes are TRBV7-2 and TRBJ2-7, with 12 bases aligning to TRBD2. CDR3 size: 14 residues. The V gene's germline CDR1 is SGHTA and CDR2 FQGNSA. The J segment lost 6 bases and the V segment lost 1 base, leaving 1 base of the junction unmatched. The DNA of the CDR3 is TGTGCCAGCAGCTTAGAGGGACTAGCGGGCGAGCAGTACTTC. Amino acids: CASSLEGLAGEQYF.

The chain has TRBV5-6 and TRBJ1-2, with a tentative D call TRBD1 (5 bases). CDR1 and CDR2 from the germline V gene are SGHDT and YYEEEE. Deletions cut 2 bases from V and 6 bases from J, with 14 bases between. The CDR3 loop spans 14 amino acids. The CDR3 DNA sequence: TGTGCCAGCAGCTTTCCCAGGGTATTCAATGGCTACACCTTC. Translated, it gives CASSFPRVFNGYTF. Complete variable domain (other parts from reference TRBV5-6 and TRBJ1-2): DAGVTQSPTHLIKTRGQQVTLRCSPKSGHDTVSWYQQALGQGPQFIFQYYEEEERQRGNFPDRFSGHQFPNYSSELNVNALLLGDSALYLCASSFPRVFNGYTFGSGTRLTVV.

The chain joins TRBV5-1 to TRBJ1-1, with D tentatively TRBD1 (5 bases). Germline V gene data show CDR1 as SGHRS and CDR2 as YFSETQ. The CDR3 sequence is 15 residues long. V was trimmed by 4 bases and J by 0 bases, leaving 13 bases between them. Here the CDR3 reads CASSVGQGLNTEAFF. CDR3 bases: TGCGCCAGCAGCGTGGGGCAGGGATTGAACACTGAAGCTTTCTTT.

The chain uses TRBV29-1 and TRBJ2-1; D is undetermined. In germline, CDR1 is SQVTM, CDR2 ANQGSEA. The CDR3 spans 17 residues. Trimming shortened V by 0 bases and J by 0 bases, and 15 bases separated the two germline ends. The CDR3 DNA sequence: TGCAGCGTTGAAGATCTCGAGTCGTCAAGCTCCTACAATGAGCAGTTCTTC. It is translated as CSVEDLESSSSYNEQFF.

This rearrangement joins TRBV7-2 to TRBJ2-5, with D possibly matching TRBD2 (5 bases). The CDR3 contains 14 residues. Trimming took off 5 bases at V and 1 base at J, with 11 bases between the two ends. Germline V CDR1 and CDR2: SGHTA, FQGNSA. The CDR3 nucleotides are TGTGCCAGCAGCGGTCGGGCGGGCCAAGAGACCCAGTACTTC. Its protein product is CASSGRAGQETQYF. The full variable domain, in which reference TRBV7-2 and TRBJ2-5 provide the parts outside the CDR3, is GAGVSQSPSNKVTEKGKDVELRCDPISGHTALYWYRQSLGQGLEFLIYFQGNSAPDKSGLPSDRFSAERTGGSVSTLTIQRTQQEDSAVYLCASSGRAGQETQYFGPGTRLLVL.

The chain links TRBV5-3 to TRBJ1-3; no definite D call. TRBV5-3 qualifies as an ORF whose function is uncertain. This CDR3 has 15 amino acids. Trimming left V 9 bases short and J 0 bases short, with 16 bases between. The CDR3 nucleotides read TGTGCCACGTCCCCCCCGGTGAGCTCTGGAAACACCATATATTTT. Its protein is CATSPPVSSGNTIYF.

This rearrangement joins TRBV7-9 to TRBJ1-3; TRBD1 agrees at 9 bases. From germline, CDR1 is SEHNR and CDR2 FQNEAQ (reference sequence). The V and J ends lost 3 bases and 0 bases, in that order; junction bases with no gene match: 3. The CDR3 loop spans 16 amino acids. As DNA, the CDR3 is TGTGCCAGCAGCTTCGACAGGGGGATCTCTGGAAACACCATATATTTT. It encodes CASSFDRGISGNTIYF. Using reference TRBV7-9 and TRBJ1-3 for the parts outside the CDR3, the full variable domain is DTGVSQNPRHKITKRGQNVTFRCDPISEHNRLYWYRQTLGQGPEFLTYFQNEAQLEKSRLLSDRFSAERPKGSFSTLEIQRTEQGDSAMYLCASSFDRGISGNTIYFGEGSWLTVV.

V is TRBV11-3 and J is TRBJ2-3; TRBD2 aligns across 8 bases. V trimming: 1 base; J trimming: 2 bases; junction bases outside the gene matches: 14. Germline-derived CDR1 and CDR2 are SGHNT and YENEEA. This CDR3 spans 19 amino acids. The CDR3 DNA sequence: TGTGCCAGCAGCTTAGGGGCCCCAGGAATTAGCGGGGCCACAGATACGCAGTATTTT. It is translated as CASSLGAPGISGATDTQYF.

The V call is TRBV5-1, the J call TRBJ2-7, with D possibly TRBD1 on 5 matching bases. Germline loops: CDR1 SGHRS, CDR2 YFSETQ. V was shortened by 0 bases and J by 0 bases, with 13 bases between the two germline ends. The CDR3 is 16 residues long. Written as DNA, the CDR3 is TGCGCCAGCAGCTTGGATAGGGGTTTCGGCTCCTACGAGCAGTACTTC. It specifies CASSLDRGFGSYEQYF.

Only one count was recorded for this clone. The J gene is TRBJ1-1, the V gene TRBV9; TRBD1 might be the D (6 bases). The CDR3 covers 14 residues. V lost 3 bases to trimming and J lost 6 bases, with 15 bases between them. Germline CDR1 and CDR2: SGDLS and YYNGEE. The CDR3 spells CASSADPGEAEAFF. The CDR3 nucleotides are TGTGCCAGCAGCGCTGACCCAGGGGAAGCTGAAGCTTTCTTT.

The chain links TRBV12-5 to TRBJ2-1, with 7 nucleotides matching TRBD1. The V segment lost 5 bases and the J segment 4 bases; nucleotides outside the gene matches: 2. Germline V gives CDR1 LGHNT, CDR2 FRNRAP. The length of the CDR3 is 13 residues. CDR3 sequence: CASGPGQYNEQFF. The CDR3 bases are TGTGCTAGTGGTCCGGGACAGTACAATGAGCAGTTCTTC.

J is TRBJ2-1 and V is TRBV14; D remains ambiguous. The germline V and J ends were trimmed by 0 bases and 11 bases, with 5 bases remaining between them. The CDR3 runs to 11 residues. The germline V gene encodes CDR1 SGHDN and CDR2 FVKESK. For the CDR3, the DNA is TGTGCCAGCAGCCAAGAGAGGAAGCAGTTCTTC. It codes for CASSQERKQFF.

This clone was found once. The chain recombines TRBV6-5 with TRBJ2-5, with D perhaps TRBD1 (7 bases). The germline V gene has CDR1 MNHEY and CDR2 SVGAGI. The germline V and J ends were trimmed by 8 bases and 5 bases, with 15 bases remaining between them. This CDR3 region has 13 residues. As DNA, the CDR3 is TGTGCCAGCTGCCCTGGAGGGGGCGAGACCCAGTACTTC. Its translation is CASCPGGGETQYF.

The chain has TRBV7-2 and TRBJ2-1, with 9 bases matching TRBD2. The germline CDR1 and CDR2 sequences are SGHTA and FQGNSA. The CDR3 contains 14 residues. V gave up 6 bases and J gave up 7 bases; unmatched junction bases: 7. CDR3: CASRPGLANNEQFF. CDR3 nucleotides: TGTGCCAGCAGACCGGGACTAGCTAATAATGAGCAGTTCTTC.

V is TRBV5-1 and J is TRBJ2-1; 7 bases align to TRBD1. From germline, CDR1 is SGHRS and CDR2 YFSETQ. This CDR3 spans 14 amino acids. V dropped 3 bases and J dropped 6; count of bases not matched to a gene: 6. This CDR3 reads CASSSPTGINEQFF. In DNA, the CDR3 is TGCGCCAGCAGCTCCCCGACAGGGATCAATGAGCAGTTCTTC. The whole variable domain, filled in from reference TRBV5-1 and TRBJ2-1, reads KAGVTQTPRYLIKTRGQQVTLSCSPISGHRSVSWYQQTPGQGLQFLFEYFSETQRNKGNFPGRFSGRQFSNSRSEMNVSTLELGDSALYLCASSSPTGINEQFFGPGTRLTVL.

The V call is TRBV6-1, the J call TRBJ1-5, with TRBD1 matching over 7 bases. After removal of 6 bases from V and 0 bases from J, the junction contained 5 bases not matched to a gene. CDR1 and CDR2 from the germline V gene are MNHNS and SASEGT. This CDR3 is built from 15 residues. The CDR3 is CASSRQGVSNQPQHF. The CDR3 bases are TGTGCCAGCAGCCGACAGGGTGTTAGCAATCAGCCCCAGCATTTT.

This chain uses TRBV4-1 with TRBJ1-5, with TRBD1 matching 8 bases. This CDR3 comprises 16 residues. Per germline, CDR1 MGHRA and CDR2 YSYEKL. Trimming at V came to 3 bases and at J to 7 bases, leaving 11 bases not matched to a gene. The CDR3 loop reads CASSHPGQGRLQPQHF. The CDR3 DNA reads TGCGCCAGCAGCCATCCTGGACAGGGTCGATTGCAGCCCCAGCATTTT.

This clone has just one count. The chain carries TRBV28 and TRBJ2-4, with 13 bases fitting TRBD2. Losses at the gene ends were 6 bases for V and 0 bases for J; bases not matched to a gene: 2. The CDR3 is made up of 16 amino acids. The germline CDR1 and CDR2 sequences are MDHEN and SYDVKM. The CDR3 region has the DNA TGTGCCAGCAGACTAGCGGGAGGGTCAGCCAAAAACATTCAGTACTTC. Its translation: CASRLAGGSAKNIQYF. Variable domain in full (rest from reference TRBV28 and TRBJ2-4): DVKVTQSSRYLVKRTGEKVFLECVQDMDHENMFWYRQDPGLGLRLIYFSYDVKMKEKGDIPEGYSVSREKKERFSLILESASTNQTSMYLCASRLAGGSAKNIQYFGAGTRLSVL.

A remark on this clone: Other DNA sequences in the sample encode the same CDR3. The chain recombines TRBV30 with TRBJ1-6; 9 bases agree with TRBD1. Germline V gene data show CDR1 as GTSNPN and CDR2 as SVGIG (reference sequence). The CDR3 length is 14 residues. V was clipped by 2 bases and J by 8 bases; unmatched bases: 4. The CDR3 DNA sequence: TGTGCCTGGAGTCCGGGACAGGGAGATTCACCCCTCCACTTT. It is translated as CAWSPGQGDSPLHF.

The chain carries TRBV7-5 and TRBJ2-1; TRBD1 was called by the table and not checked on the DNA. TRBV7-5 is classified as a pseudogene. The CDR3 loop spans 15 amino acids. CDR3 DNA: TGTGCCAGAAGCGCCCGGGACAGGGCAGTTAATGAGCAGTTCTTC. This gives the protein CARSARDRAVNEQFF.

The CDR3 sequence: CASSLVATGELFF. The CDR3 nucleotides are TGTGCCAGCAGCTTAGTCGCGACCGGGGAGCTGTTTTTT. The rearrangement uses TRBV11-3 and TRBJ2-2; D is unclear. V lost 1 base, J lost 5 bases, and 5 bases lay in between. This CDR3 has 13 residues. Germline V gives CDR1 SGHNT, CDR2 YENEEA.

CDR3 nucleotide sequence: TGTGCCAGCAGCGCCTGGACAGGGAATAACTATGGCTACACCTTC. It is translated as CASSAWTGNNYGYTF. The chain recombines TRBV9 with TRBJ1-2; 8 nucleotides line up with TRBD1. The germline gives CDR1 SGDLS, CDR2 YYNGEE. Trimming cost V 3 bases and J 1 base; bases outside gene matches: 5. The CDR3 has 15 residues. The whole variable domain, remainder taken from reference TRBV9 and TRBJ1-2, is DSGVTQTPKHLITATGQRVTLRCSPRSGDLSVYWYQQSLDQGLQFLIQYYNGEERAKGNILERFSAQQFPDLHSELNLSSLELGDSALYFCASSAWTGNNYGYTFGSGTRLTVV.

The chain is built from TRBV15 and TRBJ2-1; D possibly corresponds to TRBD1 (5 bases). V lost 0 bases to trimming and J lost 9 bases, with 15 bases between them. Germline V gene sequence: CDR1 LNHNV, CDR2 YYDKDF (reference sequence). The CDR3 is 15 amino acids. The CDR3 sequence: CATSREGHPKGEQFF. In DNA form, the CDR3 reads TGTGCCACCAGCAGAGAGGGGCACCCTAAGGGTGAGCAGTTCTTC.